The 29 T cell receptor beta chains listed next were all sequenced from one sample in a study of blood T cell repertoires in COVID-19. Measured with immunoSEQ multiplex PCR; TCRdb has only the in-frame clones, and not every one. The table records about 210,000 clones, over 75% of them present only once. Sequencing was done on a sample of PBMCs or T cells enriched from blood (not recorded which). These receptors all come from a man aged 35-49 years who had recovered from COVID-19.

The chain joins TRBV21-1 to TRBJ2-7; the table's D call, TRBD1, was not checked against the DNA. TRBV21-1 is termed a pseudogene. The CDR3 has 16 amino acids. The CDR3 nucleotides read TGTGCCAGCAGCAGCGTCTCCAGGTGCCCCACCTACGAGCAGTACTTC. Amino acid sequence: CASSSVSRCPTYEQYF.

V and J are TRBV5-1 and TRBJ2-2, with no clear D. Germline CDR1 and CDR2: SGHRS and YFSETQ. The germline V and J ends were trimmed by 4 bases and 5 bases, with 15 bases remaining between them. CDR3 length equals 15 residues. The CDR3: CASSLVGSGTGELFF. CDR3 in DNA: TGCGCCAGCAGCCTGGTAGGATCCGGGACCGGGGAGCTGTTTTTT.

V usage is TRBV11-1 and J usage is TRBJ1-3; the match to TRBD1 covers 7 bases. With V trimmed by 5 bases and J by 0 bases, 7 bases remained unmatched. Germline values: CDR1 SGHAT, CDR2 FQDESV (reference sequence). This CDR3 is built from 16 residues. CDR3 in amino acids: CASSRDRRSSGNTIYF. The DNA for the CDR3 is TGTGCCAGCAGCCGGGACAGACGTTCCTCTGGAAACACCATATATTTT.

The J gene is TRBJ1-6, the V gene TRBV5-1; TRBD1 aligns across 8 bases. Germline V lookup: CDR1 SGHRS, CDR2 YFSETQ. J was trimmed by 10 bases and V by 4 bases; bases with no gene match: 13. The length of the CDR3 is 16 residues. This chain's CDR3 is CASSQGTGGGWSPLHF. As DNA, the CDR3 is TGCGCCAGCAGCCAGGGGACAGGTGGCGGTTGGTCACCCCTCCACTTT.

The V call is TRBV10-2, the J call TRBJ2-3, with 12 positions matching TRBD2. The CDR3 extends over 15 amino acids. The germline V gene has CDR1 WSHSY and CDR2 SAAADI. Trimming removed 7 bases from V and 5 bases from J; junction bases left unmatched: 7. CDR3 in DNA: TGCGCCAGCACCCCTAGCGGGGGGGCCCAAGATACGCAGTATTTT. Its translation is CASTPSGGAQDTQYF.

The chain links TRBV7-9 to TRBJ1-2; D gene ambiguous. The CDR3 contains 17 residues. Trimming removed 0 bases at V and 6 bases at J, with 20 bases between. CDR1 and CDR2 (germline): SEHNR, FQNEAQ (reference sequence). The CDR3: CASSLAGKPDRGDGYTF. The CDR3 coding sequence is TGTGCCAGCAGCTTAGCCGGGAAGCCAGACCGGGGAGATGGCTACACCTTC.

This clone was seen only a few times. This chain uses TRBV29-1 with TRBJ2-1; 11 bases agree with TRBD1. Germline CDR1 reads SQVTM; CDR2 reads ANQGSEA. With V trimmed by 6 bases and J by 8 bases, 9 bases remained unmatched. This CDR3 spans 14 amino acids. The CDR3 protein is CSVEDRGRRDEQFF. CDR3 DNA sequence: TGCAGCGTGGAGGACAGGGGGCGTAGGGATGAGCAGTTCTTC.

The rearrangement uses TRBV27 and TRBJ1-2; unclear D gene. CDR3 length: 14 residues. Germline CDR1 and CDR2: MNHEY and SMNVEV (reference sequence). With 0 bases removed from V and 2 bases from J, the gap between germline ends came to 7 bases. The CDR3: CASSLSGGNYGYTF. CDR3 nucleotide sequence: TGTGCCAGCAGTTTATCAGGAGGGAACTATGGCTACACCTTC.

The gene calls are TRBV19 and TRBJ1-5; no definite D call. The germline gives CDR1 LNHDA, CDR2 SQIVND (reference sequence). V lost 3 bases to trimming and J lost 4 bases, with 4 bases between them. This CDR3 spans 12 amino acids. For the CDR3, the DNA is TGTGCCAGTAGTATGTATAATCAGCCCCAGCATTTT. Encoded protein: CASSMYNQPQHF.

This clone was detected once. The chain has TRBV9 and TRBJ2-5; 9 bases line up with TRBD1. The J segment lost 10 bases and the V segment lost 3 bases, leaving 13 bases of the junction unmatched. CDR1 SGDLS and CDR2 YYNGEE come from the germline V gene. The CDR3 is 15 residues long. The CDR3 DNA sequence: TGTGCCAGCAGCGCCGGGACAGGGAAAGTTGAGGGCCAGTACTTC. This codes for CASSAGTGKVEGQYF.

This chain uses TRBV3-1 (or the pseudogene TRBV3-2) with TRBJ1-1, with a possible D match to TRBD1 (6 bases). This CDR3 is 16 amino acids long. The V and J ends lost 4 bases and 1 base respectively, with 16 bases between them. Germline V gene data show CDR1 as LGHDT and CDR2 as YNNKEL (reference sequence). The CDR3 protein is CASSPDRQLTNTEAFF. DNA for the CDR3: TGTGCCAGCAGCCCCGACAGGCAGCTGACGAACACTGAAGCTTTCTTT.

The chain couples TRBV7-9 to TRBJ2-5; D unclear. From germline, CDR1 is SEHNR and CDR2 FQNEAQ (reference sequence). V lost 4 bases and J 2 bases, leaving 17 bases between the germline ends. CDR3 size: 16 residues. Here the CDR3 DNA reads TGTGCCAGCAGCTCCAATTACCCTATAACGCAAGAGACCCAGTACTTC. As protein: CASSSNYPITQETQYF. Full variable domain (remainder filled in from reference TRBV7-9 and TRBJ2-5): DTGVSQNPRHKITKRGQNVTFRCDPISEHNRLYWYRQTLGQGPEFLTYFQNEAQLEKSRLLSDRFSAERPKGSFSTLEIQRTEQGDSAMYLCASSSNYPITQETQYFGPGTRLLVL.

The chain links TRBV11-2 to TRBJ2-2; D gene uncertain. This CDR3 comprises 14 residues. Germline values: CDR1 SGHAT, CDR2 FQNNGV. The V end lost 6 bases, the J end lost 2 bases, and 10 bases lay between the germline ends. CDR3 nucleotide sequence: TGTGCCAGCAGTTTCGTTGTTAACACCGGGGAGCTGTTTTTT. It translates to CASSFVVNTGELFF.

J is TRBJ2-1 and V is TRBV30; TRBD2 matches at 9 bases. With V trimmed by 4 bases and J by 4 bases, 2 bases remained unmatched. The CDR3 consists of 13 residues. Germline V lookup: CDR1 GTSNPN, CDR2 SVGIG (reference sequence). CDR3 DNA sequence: TGTGCCTGGACTAGCGGGGCTTACAATGAGCAGTTCTTC. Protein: CAWTSGAYNEQFF.

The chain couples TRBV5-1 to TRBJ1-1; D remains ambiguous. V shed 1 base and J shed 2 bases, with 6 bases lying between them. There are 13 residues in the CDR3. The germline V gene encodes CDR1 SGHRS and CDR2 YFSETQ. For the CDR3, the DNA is TGCGCCAGCAGCTTGATCCTTAACACTGAAGCTTTCTTT. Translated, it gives CASSLILNTEAFF.

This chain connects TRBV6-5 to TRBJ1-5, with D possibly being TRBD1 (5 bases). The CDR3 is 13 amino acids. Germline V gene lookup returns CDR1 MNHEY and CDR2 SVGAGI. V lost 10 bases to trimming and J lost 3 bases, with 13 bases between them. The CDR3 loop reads CAIGGRDNQPQHF. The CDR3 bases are TGTGCCATCGGCGGCAGGGACAATCAGCCCCAGCATTTT.

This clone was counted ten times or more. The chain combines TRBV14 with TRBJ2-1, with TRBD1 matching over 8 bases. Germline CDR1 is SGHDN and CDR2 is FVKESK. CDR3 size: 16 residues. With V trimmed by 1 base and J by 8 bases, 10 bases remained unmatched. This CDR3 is CASSQVIIGQGDEQFF. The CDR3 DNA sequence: TGTGCCAGCAGCCAAGTTATAATCGGACAGGGCGATGAGCAGTTCTTC.

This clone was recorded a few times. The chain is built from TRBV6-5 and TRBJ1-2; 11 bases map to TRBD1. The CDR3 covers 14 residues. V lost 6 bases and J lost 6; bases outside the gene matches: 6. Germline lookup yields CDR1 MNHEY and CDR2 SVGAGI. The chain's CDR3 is CASRTPGQGDGYTF. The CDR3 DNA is TGTGCCAGCAGGACACCGGGACAGGGGGATGGCTACACCTTC.

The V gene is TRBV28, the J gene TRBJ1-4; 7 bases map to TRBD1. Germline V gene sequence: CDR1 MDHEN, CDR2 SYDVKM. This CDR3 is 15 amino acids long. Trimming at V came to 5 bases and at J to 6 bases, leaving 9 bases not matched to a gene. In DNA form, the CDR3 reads TGTGCCAGCAGTCGCCCGGGACAGAGCCATGAAAAACTGTTTTTT. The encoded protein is CASSRPGQSHEKLFF.

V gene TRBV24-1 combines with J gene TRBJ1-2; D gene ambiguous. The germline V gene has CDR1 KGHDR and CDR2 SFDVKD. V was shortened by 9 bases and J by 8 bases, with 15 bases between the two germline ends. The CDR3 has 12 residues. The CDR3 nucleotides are TGTGCCACCTGGGCCACTTCGAAAGGCTACACCTTC. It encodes CATWATSKGYTF.

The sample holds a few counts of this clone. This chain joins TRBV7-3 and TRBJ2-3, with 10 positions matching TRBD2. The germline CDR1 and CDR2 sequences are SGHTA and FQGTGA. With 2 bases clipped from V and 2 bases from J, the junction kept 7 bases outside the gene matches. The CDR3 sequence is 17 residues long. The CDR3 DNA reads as TGTGCCAGCAGCTTACAACTAGCGGGGATGGTCACAGATACGCAGTATTTT. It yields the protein CASSLQLAGMVTDTQYF.

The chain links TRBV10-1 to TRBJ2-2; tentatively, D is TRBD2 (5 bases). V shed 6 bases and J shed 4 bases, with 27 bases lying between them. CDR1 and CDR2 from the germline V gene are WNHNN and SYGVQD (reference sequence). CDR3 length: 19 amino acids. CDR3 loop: CASSTPVDILSEGTGELFF. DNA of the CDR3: TGCGCCAGCAGCACCCCCGTAGACATACTCTCCGAGGGCACCGGGGAGCTGTTTTTT.

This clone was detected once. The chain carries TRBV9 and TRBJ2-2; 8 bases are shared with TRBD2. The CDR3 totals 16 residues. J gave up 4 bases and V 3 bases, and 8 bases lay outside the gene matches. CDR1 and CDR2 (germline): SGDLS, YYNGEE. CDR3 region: CASSEGAGEFTGELFF. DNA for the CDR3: TGTGCCAGCAGCGAAGGAGCGGGGGAGTTCACCGGGGAGCTGTTTTTT.

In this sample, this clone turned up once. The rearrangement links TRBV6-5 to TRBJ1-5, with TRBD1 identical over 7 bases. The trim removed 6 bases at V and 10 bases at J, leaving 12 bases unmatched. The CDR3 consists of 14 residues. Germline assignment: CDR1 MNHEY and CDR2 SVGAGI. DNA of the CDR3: TGTGCCAGCAGACCTGGGACAGCAATCAAACCCCAGCATTTT. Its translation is CASRPGTAIKPQHF.

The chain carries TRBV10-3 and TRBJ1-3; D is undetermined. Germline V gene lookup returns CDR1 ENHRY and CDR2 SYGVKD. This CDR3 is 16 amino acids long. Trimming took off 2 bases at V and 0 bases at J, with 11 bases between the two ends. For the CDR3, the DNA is TGTGCCATCAGTGAGGGGGAGCTTAGCTCTGGAAACACCATATATTTT. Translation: CAISEGELSSGNTIYF.

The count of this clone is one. CDR3 in DNA: TGTGCCAGCAGCGAAAACAGTAACTACGAGCAGTACTTC. The encoded protein is CASSENSNYEQYF. The V and J genes are TRBV9 and TRBJ2-7; D not certain. The CDR3 sequence is 13 residues long. V lost 3 bases, J lost 3 bases, and 10 bases lay in between. CDR1 and CDR2 (germline): SGDLS, YYNGEE.

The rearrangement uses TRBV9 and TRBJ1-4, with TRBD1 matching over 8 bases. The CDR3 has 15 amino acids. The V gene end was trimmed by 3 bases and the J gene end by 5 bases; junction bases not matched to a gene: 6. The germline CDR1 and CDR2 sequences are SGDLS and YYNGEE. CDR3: CASSANRGGNEKLFF. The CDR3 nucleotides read TGTGCCAGCAGCGCTAACAGGGGGGGAAATGAAAAACTGTTTTTT.

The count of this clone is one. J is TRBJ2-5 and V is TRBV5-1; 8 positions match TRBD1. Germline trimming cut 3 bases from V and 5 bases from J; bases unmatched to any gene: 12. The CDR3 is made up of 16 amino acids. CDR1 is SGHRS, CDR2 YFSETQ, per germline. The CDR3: CASSSAGQGAFETQYF. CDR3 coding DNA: TGCGCCAGCAGCTCAGCCGGCCAGGGGGCATTTGAGACCCAGTACTTC.

The CDR3 loop is CSGRAGGRGTEAFF. The CDR3 DNA reads TGCAGCGGAAGGGCAGGGGGCAGGGGCACTGAAGCTTTCTTT. This chain links TRBV29-1 with TRBJ1-1, with TRBD1 matching 8 bases. Trimming cost V 7 bases and J 4 bases; bases outside gene matches: 11. The germline gives CDR1 SQVTM, CDR2 ANQGSEA. The CDR3 runs to 14 residues.